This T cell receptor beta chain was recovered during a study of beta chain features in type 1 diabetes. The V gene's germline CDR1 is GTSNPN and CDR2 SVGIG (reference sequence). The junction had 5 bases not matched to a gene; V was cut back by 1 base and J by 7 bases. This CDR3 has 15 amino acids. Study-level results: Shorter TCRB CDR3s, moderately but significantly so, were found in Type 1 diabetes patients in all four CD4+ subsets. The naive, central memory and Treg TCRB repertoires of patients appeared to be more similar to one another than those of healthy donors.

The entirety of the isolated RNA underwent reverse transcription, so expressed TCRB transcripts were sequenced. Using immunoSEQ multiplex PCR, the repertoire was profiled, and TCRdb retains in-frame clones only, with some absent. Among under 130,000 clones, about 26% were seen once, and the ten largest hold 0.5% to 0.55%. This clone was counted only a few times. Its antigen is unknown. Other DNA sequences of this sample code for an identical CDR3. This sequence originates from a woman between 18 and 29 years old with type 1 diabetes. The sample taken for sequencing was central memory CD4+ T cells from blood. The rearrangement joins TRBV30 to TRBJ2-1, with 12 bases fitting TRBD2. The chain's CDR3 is CAWSGLAGGLNEQFF. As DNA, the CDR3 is TGTGCCTGGAGTGGGCTAGCGGGAGGGTTGAATGAGCAGTTCTTC.